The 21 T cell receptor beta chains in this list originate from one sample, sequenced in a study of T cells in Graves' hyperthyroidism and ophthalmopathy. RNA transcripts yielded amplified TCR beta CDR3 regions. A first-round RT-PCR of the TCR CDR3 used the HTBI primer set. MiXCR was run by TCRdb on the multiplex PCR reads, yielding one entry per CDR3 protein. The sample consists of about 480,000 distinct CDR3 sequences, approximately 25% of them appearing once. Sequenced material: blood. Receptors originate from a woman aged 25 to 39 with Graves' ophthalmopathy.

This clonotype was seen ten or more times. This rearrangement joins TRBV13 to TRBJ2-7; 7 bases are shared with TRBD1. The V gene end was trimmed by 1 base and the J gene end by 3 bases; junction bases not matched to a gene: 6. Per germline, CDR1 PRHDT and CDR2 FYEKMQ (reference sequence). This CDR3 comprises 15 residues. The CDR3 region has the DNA TGTGCCAGCAGCTTAGACAGGGGCCGGTTCTACGAGCAGTACTTC. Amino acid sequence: CASSLDRGRFYEQYF.

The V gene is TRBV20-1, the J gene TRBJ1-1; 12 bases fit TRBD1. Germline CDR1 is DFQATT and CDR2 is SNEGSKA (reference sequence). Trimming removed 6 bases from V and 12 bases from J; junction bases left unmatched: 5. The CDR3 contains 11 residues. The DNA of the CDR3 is TGCAGTGCGGGACAGGGGGCCCGAACTTTCTTT. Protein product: CSAGQGARTFF.

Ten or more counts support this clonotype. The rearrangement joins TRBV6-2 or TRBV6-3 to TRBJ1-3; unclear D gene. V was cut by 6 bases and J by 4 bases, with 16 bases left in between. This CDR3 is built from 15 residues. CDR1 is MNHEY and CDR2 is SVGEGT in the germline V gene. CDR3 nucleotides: TGTGCCAGCAGCCGCGGCAGGATGTACGGAAACACCATATATTTT. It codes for CASSRGRMYGNTIYF.

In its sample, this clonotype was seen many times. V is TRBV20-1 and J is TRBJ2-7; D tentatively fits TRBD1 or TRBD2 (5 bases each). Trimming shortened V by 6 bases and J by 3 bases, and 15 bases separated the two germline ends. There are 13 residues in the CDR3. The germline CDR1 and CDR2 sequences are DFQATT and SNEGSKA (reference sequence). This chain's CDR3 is CSAGRDQHYEQYF. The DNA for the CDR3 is TGCAGTGCAGGCCGGGACCAGCACTACGAGCAGTACTTC.

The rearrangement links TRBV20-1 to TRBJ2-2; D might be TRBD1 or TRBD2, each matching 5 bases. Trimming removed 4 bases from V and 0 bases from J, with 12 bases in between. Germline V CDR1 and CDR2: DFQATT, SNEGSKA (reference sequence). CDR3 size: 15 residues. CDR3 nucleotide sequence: TGCAGTGCTATAACCGGGACCCCGAACACCGGGGAGCTGTTTTTT. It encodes CSAITGTPNTGELFF.

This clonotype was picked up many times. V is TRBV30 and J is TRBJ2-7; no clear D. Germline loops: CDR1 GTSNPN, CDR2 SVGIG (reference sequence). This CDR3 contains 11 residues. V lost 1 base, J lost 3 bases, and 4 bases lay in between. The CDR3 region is CAWSDLYEQYF. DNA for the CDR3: TGTGCCTGGAGTGACCTCTACGAGCAGTACTTC.

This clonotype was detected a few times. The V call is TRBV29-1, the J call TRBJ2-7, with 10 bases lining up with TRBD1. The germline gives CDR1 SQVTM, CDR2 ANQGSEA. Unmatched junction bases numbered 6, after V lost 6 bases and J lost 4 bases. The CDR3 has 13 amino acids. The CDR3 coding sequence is TGCAGCGTCACTGGACAGGGGGGGTACGAGCAGTACTTC. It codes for CSVTGQGGYEQYF.

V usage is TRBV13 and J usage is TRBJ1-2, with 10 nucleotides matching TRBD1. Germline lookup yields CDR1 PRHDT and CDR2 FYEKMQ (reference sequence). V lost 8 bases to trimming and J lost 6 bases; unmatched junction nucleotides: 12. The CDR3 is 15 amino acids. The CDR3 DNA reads TGTGCCAGCCAGACTTCTTCGGACAGGGGGAATGGCTACACCTTC. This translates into CASQTSSDRGNGYTF.

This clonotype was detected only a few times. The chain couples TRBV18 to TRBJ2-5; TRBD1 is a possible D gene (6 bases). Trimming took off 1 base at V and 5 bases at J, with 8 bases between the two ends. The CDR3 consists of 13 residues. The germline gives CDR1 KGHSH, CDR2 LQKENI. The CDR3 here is CASSPLDRETQYF. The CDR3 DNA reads TGTGCCAGCTCACCACTTGACAGGGAGACCCAGTACTTC. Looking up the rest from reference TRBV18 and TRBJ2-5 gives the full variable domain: NAGVMQNPRHLVRRRGQEARLRCSPMKGHSHVYWYRQLPEEGLKFMVYLQKENIIDESGMPKERFSAEFPKEGPSILRIQQVVRGDSAAYFCASSPLDRETQYFGPGTRLLVL.

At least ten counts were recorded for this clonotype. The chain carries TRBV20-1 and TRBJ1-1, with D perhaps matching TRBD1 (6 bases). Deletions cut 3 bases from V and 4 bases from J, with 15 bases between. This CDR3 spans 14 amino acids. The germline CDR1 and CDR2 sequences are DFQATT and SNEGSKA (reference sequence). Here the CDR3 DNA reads TGCAGTGCTAGTGACATGACGGGGGCCACTGAAGCTTTCTTT. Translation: CSASDMTGATEAFF.

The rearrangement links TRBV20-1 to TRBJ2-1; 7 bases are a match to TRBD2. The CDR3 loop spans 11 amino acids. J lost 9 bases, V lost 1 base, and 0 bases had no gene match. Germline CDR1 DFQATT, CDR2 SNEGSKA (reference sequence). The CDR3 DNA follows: TGCAGTGCTAGAGGCGGGGGTGAGCAGTTCTTC. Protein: CSARGGGEQFF.

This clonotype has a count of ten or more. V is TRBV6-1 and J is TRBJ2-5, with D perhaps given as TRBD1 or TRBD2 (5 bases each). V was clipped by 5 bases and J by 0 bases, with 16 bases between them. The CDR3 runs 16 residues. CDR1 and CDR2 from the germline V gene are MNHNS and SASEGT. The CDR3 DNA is TGTGCCAGCAGTCGACTCCCGGGACGGTACCAAGAGACCCAGTACTTC. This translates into CASSRLPGRYQETQYF.

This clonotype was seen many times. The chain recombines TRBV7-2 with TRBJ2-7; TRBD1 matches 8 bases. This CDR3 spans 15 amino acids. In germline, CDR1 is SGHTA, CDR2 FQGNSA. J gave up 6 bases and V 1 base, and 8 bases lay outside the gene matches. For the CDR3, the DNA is TGTGCCAGCAGCTTAGGTGGGACAGGAAGATCCGAGCAGTACTTC. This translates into CASSLGGTGRSEQYF.

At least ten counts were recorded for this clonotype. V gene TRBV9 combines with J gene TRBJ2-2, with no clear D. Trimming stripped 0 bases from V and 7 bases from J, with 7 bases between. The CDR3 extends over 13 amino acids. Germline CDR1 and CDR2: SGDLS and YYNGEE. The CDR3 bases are TGTGCCAGCAGCGTAGGATGGCTCGGGGAGCTGTTTTTT. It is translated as CASSVGWLGELFF. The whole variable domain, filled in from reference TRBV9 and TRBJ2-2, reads DSGVTQTPKHLITATGQRVTLRCSPRSGDLSVYWYQQSLDQGLQFLIQYYNGEERAKGNILERFSAQQFPDLHSELNLSSLELGDSALYFCASSVGWLGELFFGEGSRLTVL.

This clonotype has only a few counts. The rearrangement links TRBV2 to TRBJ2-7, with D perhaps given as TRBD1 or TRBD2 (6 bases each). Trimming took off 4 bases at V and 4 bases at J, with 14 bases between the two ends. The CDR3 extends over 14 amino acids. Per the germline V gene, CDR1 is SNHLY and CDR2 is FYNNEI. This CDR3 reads CASSGHEGGYEQYF. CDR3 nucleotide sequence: TGTGCCAGCAGTGGTCACGAGGGGGGATACGAGCAGTACTTC.

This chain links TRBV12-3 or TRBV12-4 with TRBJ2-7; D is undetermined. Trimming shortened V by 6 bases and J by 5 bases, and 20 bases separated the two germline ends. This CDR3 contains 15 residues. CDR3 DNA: TGTGCCAGCAGCTCAAAGACCGGGTCCCCTCACGAGCAGTACTTC. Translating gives CASSSKTGSPHEQYF.

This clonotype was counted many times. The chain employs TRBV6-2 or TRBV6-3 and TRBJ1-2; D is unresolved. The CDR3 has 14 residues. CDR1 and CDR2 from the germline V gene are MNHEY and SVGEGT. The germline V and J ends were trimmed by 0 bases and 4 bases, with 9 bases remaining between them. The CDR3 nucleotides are TGTGCCAGCAGTTACTCACGGGATAGCTATGGCTACACCTTC. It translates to CASSYSRDSYGYTF.

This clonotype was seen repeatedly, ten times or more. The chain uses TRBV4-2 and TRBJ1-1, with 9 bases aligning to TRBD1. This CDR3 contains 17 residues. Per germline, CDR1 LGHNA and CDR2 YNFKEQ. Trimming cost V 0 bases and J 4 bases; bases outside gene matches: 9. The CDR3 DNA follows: TGTGCCAGCAGCCAAGATTTTACAGGGGGCGCCGGCACTGAAGCTTTCTTT. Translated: CASSQDFTGGAGTEAFF.

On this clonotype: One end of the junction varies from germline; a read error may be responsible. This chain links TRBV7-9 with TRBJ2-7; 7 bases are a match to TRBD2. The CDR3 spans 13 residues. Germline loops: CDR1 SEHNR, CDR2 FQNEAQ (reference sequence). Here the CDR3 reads CASSLLGDYDQYF. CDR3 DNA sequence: TGTGCCAGCAGCTTACTGGGGGACTACGATCAGTACTTC. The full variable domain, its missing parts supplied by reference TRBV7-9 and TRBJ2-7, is DTGVSQNPRHKITKRGQNVTFRCDPISEHNRLYWYRQTLGQGPEFLTYFQNEAQLEKSRLLSDRFSAERPKGSFSTLEIQRTEQGDSAMYLCASSLLGDYDQYFGPGTRLTVT.

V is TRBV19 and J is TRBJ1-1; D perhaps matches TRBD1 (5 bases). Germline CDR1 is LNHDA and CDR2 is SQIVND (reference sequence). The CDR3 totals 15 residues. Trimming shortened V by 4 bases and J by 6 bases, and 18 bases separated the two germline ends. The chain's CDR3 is CASSTFEGRGSEAFF. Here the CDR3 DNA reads TGTGCCAGTAGTACCTTTGAAGGGCGGGGGTCTGAAGCTTTCTTT.

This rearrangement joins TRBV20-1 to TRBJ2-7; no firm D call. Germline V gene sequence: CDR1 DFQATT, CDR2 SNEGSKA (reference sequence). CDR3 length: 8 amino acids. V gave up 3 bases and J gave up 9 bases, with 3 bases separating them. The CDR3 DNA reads TGCAGTGCTAGTGGGCAGTACTTC. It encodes CSASGQYF.